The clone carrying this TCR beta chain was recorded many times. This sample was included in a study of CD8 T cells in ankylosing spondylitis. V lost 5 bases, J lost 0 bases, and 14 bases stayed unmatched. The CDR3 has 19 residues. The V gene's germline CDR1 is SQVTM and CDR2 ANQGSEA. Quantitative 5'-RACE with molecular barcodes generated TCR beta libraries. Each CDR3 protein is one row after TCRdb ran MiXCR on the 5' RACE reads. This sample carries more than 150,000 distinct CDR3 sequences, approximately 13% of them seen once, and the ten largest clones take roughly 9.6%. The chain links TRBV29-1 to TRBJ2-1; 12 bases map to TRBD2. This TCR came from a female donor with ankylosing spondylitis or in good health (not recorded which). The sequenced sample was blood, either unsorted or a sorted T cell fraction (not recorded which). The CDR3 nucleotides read TGCAGCGTTCGCCCTTCGGCTAGCGGGAGGGACAGCTCCTACAATGAGCAGTTCTTC. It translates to CSVRPSASGRDSSYNEQFF.